This TCR beta chain was obtained from a study of CD8+ T cells in alopecia areata (dated by TCRdb to the late 2010s). About the study as a whole: The treated patients, all with moderate-to-severe alopecia areata, were enrolled in an open-label pilot trial of oral tofacitinib given at 5 to 10 mg twice daily. Patients stayed on tofacitinib for 6 to 18 months and then had 6 months of follow-up off drug so that delayed response and recurrence could be assessed. The study used high-throughput TCRbeta sequencing to examine T cell clonal expansion in alopecia areata, in both the C3H/HeJ mouse model and human patients. Scalp tissue and sorted CD4+ and CD8+ peripheral blood T cells from patchy and totalis/universalis alopecia areata patients and from healthy controls were covered by human TCRbeta sequencing. Patients on tofacitinib were biopsied at baseline and after 4 and 24 weeks of treatment, and several of the patients also had a later scalp biopsy. Scalp clonality was compared among normal scalp (n=4), patchy alopecia areata scalp (n=8), and alopecia totalis/universalis scalp (n=8). The RNA source kit depended on sample type: the PAXgene miRNA kit for fixed scalp, the miRNeasy kit for PBMCs, and the RNeasy kit for mouse skin. Amplification of TCRbeta CDR3 regions was done by immunoSEQ multiplex PCR using 35 Vbeta forward primers and 13 Jbeta reverse primers.

The CDR3 holds 17 amino acids from the cysteine to the phenylalanine. Of all the DNA, just the CDR3 is kept, 51 bases in frame from base 1. Trimmed from V: 0 bases; trimmed from J: 1 base; junction bases lacking a gene match: 8. Per the germline V gene (reference sequence), GTSNPN is the CDR1 and SVGIG is the CDR2. The library was built by means of the immunoSEQ multiplex PCR assay. RNA was extracted from all samples and reverse transcribed into cDNA, which served as template for TCR sequencing. SuperScript III was used to make first-strand cDNA, primed with a 2:1 mix of oligo-dT and random hexamers. A synthetic immune receptor repertoire was used to assess amplification bias, and residual bias was removed computationally. In the authors' own workflow: Raw reads were preprocessed to remove errors, and CDR3 was defined by IMGT conventions from the conserved cysteine to phenylalanine. Clonality was computed by normalizing Shannon entropy by log2 of the number of productive unique TCRs and subtracting the result from 1. Whether scalp clones were CD4 or CD8 was inferred by matching scalp TCRbeta sequences against CD4 and CD8 repertoires sorted from blood. TCRdb retrieved this table from immuneACCESS and kept in-frame rearrangements only. Not all clones are present; in checked studies, unresolved V genes account for under half, and no reason is known for the remainder. V, J and clone size are taken as reported in that table, and D and trimming were inferred from the DNA itself. The sample table shows 150,000 to 200,000 clones, and approximately 56% are seen once. Over 12% of the sample is in the top ten clones.

Regarding this clone: Its antigen remains unidentified. The sample holds no much larger clone one base away, and base qualities are not on file.

Explained via the paper, the time point label denotes: baseline before oral tofacitinib. From alopecia areata patients, peripheral blood was collected along with lesional scalp punch biopsies. PBMCs were isolated by density centrifugation and stained for CD3, CD4 and CD8, after which CD4+ and CD8+ T cells were sorted on a FACSAria. General conclusions and limits of the study: Lesional scalp, especially in alopecia totalis/universalis, showed higher clonality and more expanded CD8+ clones than normal scalp, suggesting antigenic drive. Shared TCR sequences between patients were less evident than in mice, which may be partly attributable to HLA diversity in the patient population. Unlike mouse skin, which is dominated by gammadelta T cells, normal human skin has resident alphabeta T cells that are also sequenced, and this complicates analysis of the scalp TCR repertoire.

The chain links TRBV30 with TRBJ2-2, with 7 central nucleotides matching TRBD1. The material sequenced was CD4+ T cells sorted from blood, taken at week 0. This sequence originates from a human donor with alopecia areata. The CDR3 has the sequence CAWSVLGGTQNTGELFF. The bases are TGTGCCTGGAGTGTACTAGGGGGCACACAGAACACCGGGGAGCTGTTTTTT.